This T cell receptor (beta chain) is drawn from a study of vaccination effects on CD4 cells after COVID-19. Background on the study: It was a median of 72 days after the second dose that post-vaccine samples were obtained. Points from the study as a whole: Vaccine- and infection-induced clones showed marked clonal contraction late following vaccination. Researchers reported few convalescent patients and no early post-infection timepoints in the study.

Notes on this clone: What it binds is unknown.

Measured with immunoSEQ multiplex PCR; TCRdb has only the in-frame clones, and not every one. The table includes about 45,000 clones, 55% to 85% detected once. Scientists isolated CD4+ T cells after an approximately 10-day culture period ended. The cohort was immunized with two doses of either the BNT162b2 or mRNA-1273 vaccine. Previously uninfected by SARS-CoV-2, the vaccine recipients also showed negative nucleocapsid antibodies. The V end was cut by 1 base, the J end by 2 bases, with 16 bases between. This CDR3 region has 17 residues. Germline V gene sequence: CDR1 SGDLS, CDR2 YYNGEE. The clonotype originates from a human donor who received a COVID-19 vaccine. V and J are TRBV9 and TRBJ2-1, with D perhaps TRBD2 (6 bases). The material was CD4+ T cells from PBMCs cultured without peptide, obtained after COVID-19 vaccination. CDR3 nucleotide sequence: TGTGCCAGCAGCGTATGGGGTCGGAGCGGGCCCTACAATGAGCAGTTCTTC. Translation: CASSVWGRSGPYNEQFF.